A selection of T cell receptor beta chains follows, all from one sample in a study of PD-1 blockade in classical Hodgkin lymphoma. Produced via immunoSEQ multiplex PCR; TCRdb's table is partial and in-frame only. The sample includes 45,000 to 55,000 clones, just under 75% of them seen just once. The sample in question was peripheral blood mononuclear cells (PBMCs), obtained before the second cycle of nivolumab. These receptors were collected from a human donor with classical Hodgkin lymphoma. Each CDR3 is given with its conserved first and last residue. D genes are given only for firm matches. Where a row states a size, it is once, few, many or the class of an expanded clone; other rows omit it.

TRBV28	-	-	TRBJ1-1	TGTGCCAGCACTCTCGGGGTTCCGATCACTAGGAGGACTGAAGCTTTCTTT	CASTLGVPITRRTEAFF
TRBV28	TRBD1	-	TRBJ1-2	TGTGCCAGCTGGGACAGACTTTTAATCAGTAACTATGGCTACACCTTC	CASWDRLLISNYGYTF
TRBV29-1	TRBD1	once	TRBJ1-1	TGCAGCGTTGTATCAGGGACAGGGGGCCTAGGCACTGAAGCTTTCTTT	CSVVSGTGGLGTEAFF
TRBV7-8	TRBD2	-	TRBJ2-1	TGTGCCAGCAGCTCGGGACTAGCTAACTACAATGAGCAGTTCTTC	CASSSGLANYNEQFF
TRBV7-6	-	-	TRBJ1-5	TGTGCCAGCAGCGATGGGGGGGTTGATGGAAATCAGCCCCAGCATTTT	CASSDGGVDGNQPQHF
TRBV7-3	-	-	TRBJ2-7	TGTGCCAGCAGCCAGGCGCCGTCTTACGAGCAGTACTTC	CASSQAPSYEQYF
TRBV6-5	TRBD1	-	TRBJ1-4	TGTGCCAGCAGCCCCCCAGGGGGAGAAAAACTGTTTTTT	CASSPPGGEKLFF
TRBV28	-	-	TRBJ2-7	TGTGCCAGCAGTTTAGAGGTCAGCATCTACGAGCAGTACTTC	CASSLEVSIYEQYF
TRBV18	TRBD1	-	TRBJ2-7	TGTGCCAGCTCACCGGAGACAGGGTCGTCCTACGAGCAGTACTTC	CASSPETGSSYEQYF
TRBV6-4	-	-	TRBJ1-2	TGTGCCAGCAGCCCCTTGGGGGGTCATGGCTACACCTTC	CASSPLGGHGYTF
TRBV7-8	TRBD1	-	TRBJ2-4	TGTGCCAGCAGCCCGGGACAGTCGGTTCAGTACTTC	CASSPGQSVQYF
TRBV19	TRBD2	few	TRBJ2-7	TGTGCCAGTAGTATAGATGCTAGCGGGAGGTCCTACGAGCAGTACTTC	CASSIDASGRSYEQYF
TRBV2	-	-	TRBJ2-5	TGTGCTAGGGGTCGGGACTTAGCGTCAGAGACCCAGTACTTC	CARGRDLASETQYF
TRBV18	-	-	TRBJ1-5	TGTGCCAGCTCACCTGGGGACGGCAATCAGCCCCAGCATTTT	CASSPGDGNQPQHF
TRBV14	TRBD1	-	TRBJ2-2	TGTGCCAGCAGTCTCGGGACAGTTCACACCGGGGAGCTGTTTTTT	CASSLGTVHTGELFF
TRBV11-2	-	-	TRBJ2-7	TGTGCCAGCAGCTTAGTTGGTGGGCCCCAACGCCACGAGCAGTACTTC	CASSLVGGPQRHEQYF
TRBV15	TRBD1	once	TRBJ1-2	TGTGCCACCAGCAGAGTAAGGACCGGTTCGGCAGGGGGCGCTAACTATGGCTACACCTTC	CATSRVRTGSAGGANYGYTF
TRBV27	-	-	TRBJ1-1	TGTGCCAGCAGTGCGGCCGAGCTCAACATGAACACTGAAGCTTTCTTT	CASSAAELNMNTEAFF
TRBV10-3	TRBD1	-	TRBJ1-4	TGTGCCATCAGTGAGCAGACAGGGCGAGGTGAAAAACTGTTTTTT	CAISEQTGRGEKLFF
TRBV29-1	-	-	TRBJ2-3	TGCAGCGTTGAAACTTTGGGGGACACGCAGTATTTT	CSVETLGDTQYF
TRBV30	-	-	TRBJ1-4	TGTGCCTGGACCCCGGCTGGGGAAAAACTGTTTTTT	CAWTPAGEKLFF
TRBV7-2	-	-	TRBJ2-3	TGTGCCAGCAGTTTCCGGACGTCGGGCACAGATACGCAGTATTTT	CASSFRTSGTDTQYF
TRBV30	TRBD2	-	TRBJ2-3	TGTGCCTGGAGTGTAGGGCTAGCGGGACTCACAGATACGCAGTATTTT	CAWSVGLAGLTDTQYF
TRBV29-1	-	-	TRBJ2-7	TGCAGCGTTGAAGGGCAGGCCACCCACGAGCAGTACTTC	CSVEGQATHEQYF
TRBV29-1	-	few	TRBJ2-2	TGCAGCGTTGAAGGTTTCGGGGAGCTGTTTTTT	CSVEGFGELFF
TRBV30	-	few	TRBJ1-5	TGTGCCTGGACAGGGGGCAATCAGCCCCAGCATTTT	CAWTGGNQPQHF
TRBV18	TRBD1	-	TRBJ1-1	TGTGCCAGCTCACCGGGACAGGGGTTCACTGAAGCTTTCTTT	CASSPGQGFTEAFF
TRBV7-2	-	-	TRBJ1-5	TGTGCCAGCAGCTTAGGACAGGCCAATCAGCCCCAGCATTTT	CASSLGQANQPQHF
TRBV6-6	TRBD1	-	TRBJ1-5	TGTGCCAGCAGTACGACAGGGTTGGGGGGTCAGCCCCAGCATTTT	CASSTTGLGGQPQHF
TRBV6-5	-	-	TRBJ1-1	TGTGCCAGCATCATCCAGATCGGGGCCCCTGAAGCTTTCTTT	CASIIQIGAPEAFF
TRBV29-1	-	-	TRBJ1-3	TGCAGCGTCCCCGACATGTCCGGAAACACCATATATTTT	CSVPDMSGNTIYF
TRBV6-5	-	-	TRBJ2-1	TGTGCCAGCACCACCAGTTTTTCCTCCTACAATGAGCAGTTCTTC	CASTTSFSSYNEQFF
TRBV7-2	-	-	TRBJ1-4	TGTGCCAGCAGCTTTGGTTATGGGGAAAAACTGTTTTTT	CASSFGYGEKLFF